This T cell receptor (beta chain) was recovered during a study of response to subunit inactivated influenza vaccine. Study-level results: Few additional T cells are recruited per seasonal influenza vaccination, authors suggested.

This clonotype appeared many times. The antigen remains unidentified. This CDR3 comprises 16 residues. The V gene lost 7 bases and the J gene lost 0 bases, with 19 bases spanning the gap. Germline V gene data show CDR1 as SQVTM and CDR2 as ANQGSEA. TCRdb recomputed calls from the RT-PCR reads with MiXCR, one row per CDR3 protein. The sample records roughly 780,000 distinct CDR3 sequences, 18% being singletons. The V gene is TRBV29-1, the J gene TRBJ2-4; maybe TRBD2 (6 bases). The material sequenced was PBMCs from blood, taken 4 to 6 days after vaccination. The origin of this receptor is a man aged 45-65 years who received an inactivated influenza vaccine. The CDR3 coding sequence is TGCAGCGCCAGTGGCGGGGCCCCAAGAGCCAAAAACATTCAGTACTTC. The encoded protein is CSASGGAPRAKNIQYF.